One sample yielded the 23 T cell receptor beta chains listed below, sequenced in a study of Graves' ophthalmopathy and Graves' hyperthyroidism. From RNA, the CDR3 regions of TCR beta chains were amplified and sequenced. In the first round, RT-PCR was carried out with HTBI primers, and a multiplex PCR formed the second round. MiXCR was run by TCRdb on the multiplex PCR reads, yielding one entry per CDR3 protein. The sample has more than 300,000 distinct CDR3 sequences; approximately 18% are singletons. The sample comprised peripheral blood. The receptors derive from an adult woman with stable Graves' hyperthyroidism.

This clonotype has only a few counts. The CDR3 region is CASSPGTSSSTDTQYF. CDR3 DNA sequence: TGTGCCAGCAGCCCCGGGACTAGCAGTAGCACAGATACGCAGTATTTT. This chain uses TRBV7-2 with TRBJ2-3; 9 bases are shared with TRBD2. The CDR3 spans 16 residues. The V gene's germline CDR1 is SGHTA and CDR2 FQGNSA. V dropped 5 bases and J dropped 0; count of bases not matched to a gene: 6.

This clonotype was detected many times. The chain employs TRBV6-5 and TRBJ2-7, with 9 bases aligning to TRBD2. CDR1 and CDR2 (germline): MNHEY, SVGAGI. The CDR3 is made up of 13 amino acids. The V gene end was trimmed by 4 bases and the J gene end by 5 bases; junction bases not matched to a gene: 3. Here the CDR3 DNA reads TGTGCCAGCAGTTTGACTAGCGGCCACGAGCAGTACTTC. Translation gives CASSLTSGHEQYF.

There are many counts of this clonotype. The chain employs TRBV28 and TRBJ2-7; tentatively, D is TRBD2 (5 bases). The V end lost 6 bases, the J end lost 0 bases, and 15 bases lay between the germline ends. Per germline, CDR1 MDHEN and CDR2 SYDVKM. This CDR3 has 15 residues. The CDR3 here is CASRYEGRSSYEQYF. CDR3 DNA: TGTGCCAGCAGATACGAGGGCCGAAGCTCCTACGAGCAGTACTTC.

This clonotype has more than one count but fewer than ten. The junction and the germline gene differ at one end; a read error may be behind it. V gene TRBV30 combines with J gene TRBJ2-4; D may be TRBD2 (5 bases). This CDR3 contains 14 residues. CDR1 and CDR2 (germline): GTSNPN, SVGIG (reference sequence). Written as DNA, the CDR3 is TGTGCCTGGAGCCACACCCTAGCCAAAAACATTAAGTACTTC. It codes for CAWSHTLAKNIKYF.

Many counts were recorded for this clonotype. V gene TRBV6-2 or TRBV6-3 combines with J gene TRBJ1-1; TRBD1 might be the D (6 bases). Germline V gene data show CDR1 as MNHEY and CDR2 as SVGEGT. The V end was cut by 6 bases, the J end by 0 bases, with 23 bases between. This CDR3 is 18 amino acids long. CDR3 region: CASSPAGRHREMNTEAFF. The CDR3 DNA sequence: TGTGCCAGCAGCCCAGCCGGAAGGCACAGGGAAATGAACACTGAAGCTTTCTTT.

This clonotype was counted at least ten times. Here the CDR3 DNA reads TGTGCCAGCAGCTTATTCGGGGGCAGGAGCTATGGCTACACCTTC. Its protein is CASSLFGGRSYGYTF. The V gene is TRBV7-2, the J gene TRBJ1-2; weak D call: TRBD1 (6 bases). Germline V CDR1 and CDR2: SGHTA, FQGNSA. CDR3 length equals 15 residues. The germline V and J ends were trimmed by 2 bases and 4 bases, with 14 bases remaining between them. The full variable domain, its missing parts supplied by reference TRBV7-2 and TRBJ1-2, is GAGVSQSPSNKVTEKGKDVELRCDPISGHTALYWYRQSLGQGLEFLIYFQGNSAPDKSGLPSDRFSAERTGGSVSTLTIQRTQQEDSAVYLCASSLFGGRSYGYTFGSGTRLTVV.

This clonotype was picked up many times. This chain's CDR3 is CASSLVGRVKEQYF. The CDR3 nucleotides are TGTGCCAGCAGCTTAGTGGGGCGCGTAAAGGAGCAGTACTTC. V gene TRBV7-9 combines with J gene TRBJ2-7; tentative D call: TRBD1 (5 bases). Germline values: CDR1 SEHNR, CDR2 FQNEAQ (reference sequence). V was pared by 1 base and J by 7 bases, with 14 bases between. The CDR3 has 14 amino acids.

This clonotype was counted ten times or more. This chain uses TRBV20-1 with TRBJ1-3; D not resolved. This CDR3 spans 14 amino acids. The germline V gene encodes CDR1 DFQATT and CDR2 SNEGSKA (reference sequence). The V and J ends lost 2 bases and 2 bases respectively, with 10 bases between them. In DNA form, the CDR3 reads TGCAGTGCTAGAAGGGATCAGACTGGAAACACCATATATTTT. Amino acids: CSARRDQTGNTIYF.

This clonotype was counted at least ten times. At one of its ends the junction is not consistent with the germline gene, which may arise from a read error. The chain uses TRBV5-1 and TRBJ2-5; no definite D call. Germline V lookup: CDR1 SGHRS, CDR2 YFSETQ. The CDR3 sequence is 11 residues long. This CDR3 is CASSIQETQYF. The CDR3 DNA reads TGTGCCAGCAGCATACAAGAGACCCAGTACTTC.

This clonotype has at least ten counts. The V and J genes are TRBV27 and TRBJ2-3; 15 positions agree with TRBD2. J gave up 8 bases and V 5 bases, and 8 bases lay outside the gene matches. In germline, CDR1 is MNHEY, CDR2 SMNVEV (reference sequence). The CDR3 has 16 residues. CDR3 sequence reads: CASSTGLAGGPRTQYF. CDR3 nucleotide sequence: TGTGCCAGCAGTACCGGACTAGCGGGAGGGCCTCGTACGCAGTATTTT.

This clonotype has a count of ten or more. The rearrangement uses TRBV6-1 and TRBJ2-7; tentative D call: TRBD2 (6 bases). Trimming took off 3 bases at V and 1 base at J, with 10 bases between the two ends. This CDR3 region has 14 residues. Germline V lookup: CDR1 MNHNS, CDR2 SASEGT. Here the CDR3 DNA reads TGTGCCAGCAGTGAGGTTGCGGGGTCCTACGAGCAGTACTTC. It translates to CASSEVAGSYEQYF.

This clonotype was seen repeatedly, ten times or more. CDR3: CASGLSWTGGLMGYGYTF. In DNA, the CDR3 is TGTGCTAGTGGTTTGTCCTGGACAGGGGGACTCATGGGCTATGGCTACACCTTC. The chain is built from TRBV12-5 and TRBJ1-2, with TRBD1 matching 10 bases. J was trimmed by 4 bases and V by 2 bases; bases with no gene match: 13. This CDR3 contains 18 residues. Germline values: CDR1 LGHNT, CDR2 FRNRAP. The whole variable domain, filled in from reference TRBV12-5 and TRBJ1-2, reads DARVTQTPRHKVTEMGQEVTMRCQPILGHNTVFWYRQTMMQGLELLAYFRNRAPLDDSGMPKDRFSAEMPDATLATLKIQPSEPRDSAVYFCASGLSWTGGLMGYGYTFGSGTRLTVV.

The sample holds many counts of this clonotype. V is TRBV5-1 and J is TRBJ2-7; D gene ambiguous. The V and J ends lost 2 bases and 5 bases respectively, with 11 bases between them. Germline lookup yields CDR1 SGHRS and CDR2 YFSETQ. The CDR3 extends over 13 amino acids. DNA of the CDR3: TGCGCCAGCAGCTTCGCTGGGGAACACGAGCAGTACTTC. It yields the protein CASSFAGEHEQYF.

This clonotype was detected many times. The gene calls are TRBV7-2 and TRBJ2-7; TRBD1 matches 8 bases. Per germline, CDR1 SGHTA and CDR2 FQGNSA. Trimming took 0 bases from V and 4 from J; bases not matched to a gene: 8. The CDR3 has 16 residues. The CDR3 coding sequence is TGTGCCAGCAGCTTAGCGGACAGGGACCGGGCTTACGAGCAGTACTTC. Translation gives CASSLADRDRAYEQYF.

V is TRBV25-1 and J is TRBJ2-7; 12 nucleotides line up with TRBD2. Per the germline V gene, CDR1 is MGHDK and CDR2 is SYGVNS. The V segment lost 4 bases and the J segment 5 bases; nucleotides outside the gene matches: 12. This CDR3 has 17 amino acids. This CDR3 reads CASSAPGTSGPTDEQYF. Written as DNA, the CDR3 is TGTGCCAGCAGTGCCCCCGGGACTAGCGGGCCAACCGACGAGCAGTACTTC.

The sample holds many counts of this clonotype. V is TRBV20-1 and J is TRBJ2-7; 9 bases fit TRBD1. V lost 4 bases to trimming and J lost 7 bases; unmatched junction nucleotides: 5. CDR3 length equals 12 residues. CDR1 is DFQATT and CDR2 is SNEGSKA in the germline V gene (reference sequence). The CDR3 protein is CSATQGAWEQYF. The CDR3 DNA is TGCAGTGCTACACAGGGGGCCTGGGAGCAGTACTTC.

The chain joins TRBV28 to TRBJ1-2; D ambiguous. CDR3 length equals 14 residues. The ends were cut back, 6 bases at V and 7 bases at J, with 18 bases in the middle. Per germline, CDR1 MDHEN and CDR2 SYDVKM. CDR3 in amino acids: CASRTGGPLIGYTF. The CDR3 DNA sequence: TGTGCCAGCAGGACGGGCGGGCCGTTGATTGGCTACACCTTC.

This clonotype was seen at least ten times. CDR3 sequence (DNA): TGTGCCACAAAACAGGGGTTCGTCATCTCTGGGGCCAACGTCCTGACTTTC. Translating gives CATKQGFVISGANVLTF. The chain employs TRBV15 and TRBJ2-6, with 7 bases fitting TRBD1. The CDR3 extends over 17 amino acids. V lost 9 bases, J lost 0 bases, and 11 bases stayed unmatched. From germline, CDR1 is LNHNV and CDR2 YYDKDF (reference sequence).

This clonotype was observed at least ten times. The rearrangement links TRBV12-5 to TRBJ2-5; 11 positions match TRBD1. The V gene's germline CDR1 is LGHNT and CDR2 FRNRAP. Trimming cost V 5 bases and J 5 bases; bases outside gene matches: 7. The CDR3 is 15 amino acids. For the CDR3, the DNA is TGTGCTAGTGGTCCCGGACAGGGGGCCTGGGAGACCCAGTACTTC. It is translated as CASGPGQGAWETQYF.

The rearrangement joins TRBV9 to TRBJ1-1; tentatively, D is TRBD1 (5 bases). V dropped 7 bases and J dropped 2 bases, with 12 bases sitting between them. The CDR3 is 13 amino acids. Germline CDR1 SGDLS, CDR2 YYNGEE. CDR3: CASAGRTNTEAFF. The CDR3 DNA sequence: TGTGCCAGCGCAGGACGGACAAACACTGAAGCTTTCTTT.

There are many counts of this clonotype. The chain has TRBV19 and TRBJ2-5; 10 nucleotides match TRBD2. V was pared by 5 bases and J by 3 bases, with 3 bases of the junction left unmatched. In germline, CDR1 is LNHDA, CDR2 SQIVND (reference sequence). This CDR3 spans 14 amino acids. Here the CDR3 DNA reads TGTGCCAGTAGTCCAGGACTAGCGGAAGAGACCCAGTACTTC. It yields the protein CASSPGLAEETQYF.

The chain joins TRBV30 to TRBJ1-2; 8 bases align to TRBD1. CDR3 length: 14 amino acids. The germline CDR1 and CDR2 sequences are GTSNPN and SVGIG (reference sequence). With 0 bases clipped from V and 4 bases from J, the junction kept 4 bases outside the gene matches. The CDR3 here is CAWSVQGAVYGYTF. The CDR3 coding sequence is TGTGCCTGGAGTGTTCAGGGGGCAGTCTATGGCTACACCTTC.

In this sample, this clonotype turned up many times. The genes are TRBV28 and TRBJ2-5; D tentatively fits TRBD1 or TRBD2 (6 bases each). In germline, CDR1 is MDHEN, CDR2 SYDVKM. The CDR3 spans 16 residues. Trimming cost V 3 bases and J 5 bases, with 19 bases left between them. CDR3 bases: TGTGCCAGCAGTTTTAGCGGAGGGGTGAGGGGGGAGACCCAGTACTTC. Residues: CASSFSGGVRGETQYF.